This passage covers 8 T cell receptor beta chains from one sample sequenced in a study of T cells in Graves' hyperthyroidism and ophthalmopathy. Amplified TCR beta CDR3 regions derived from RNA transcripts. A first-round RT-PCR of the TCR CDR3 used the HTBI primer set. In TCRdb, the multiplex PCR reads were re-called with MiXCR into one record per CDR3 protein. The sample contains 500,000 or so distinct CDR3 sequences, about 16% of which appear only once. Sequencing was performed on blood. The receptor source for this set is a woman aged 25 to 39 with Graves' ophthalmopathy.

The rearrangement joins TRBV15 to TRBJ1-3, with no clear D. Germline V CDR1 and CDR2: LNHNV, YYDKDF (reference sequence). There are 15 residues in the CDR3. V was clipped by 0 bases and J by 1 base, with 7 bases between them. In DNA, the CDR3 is TGTGCCACCAGCAGAGATGTGGGTTCTGGAAACACCATATATTTT. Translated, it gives CATSRDVGSGNTIYF.

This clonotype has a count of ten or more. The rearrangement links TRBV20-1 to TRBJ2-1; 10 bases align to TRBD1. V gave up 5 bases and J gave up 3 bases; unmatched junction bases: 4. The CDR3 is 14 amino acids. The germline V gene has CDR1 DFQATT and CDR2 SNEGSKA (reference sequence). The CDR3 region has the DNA TGCAGTGCTCAGGGACAGGGGTACTACAATGAGCAGTTCTTC. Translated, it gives CSAQGQGYYNEQFF.

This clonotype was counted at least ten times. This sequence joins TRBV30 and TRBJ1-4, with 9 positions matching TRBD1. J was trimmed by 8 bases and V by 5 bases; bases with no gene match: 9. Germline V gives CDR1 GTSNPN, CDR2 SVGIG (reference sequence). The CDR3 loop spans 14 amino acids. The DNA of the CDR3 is TGTGCCTGGGAACCGGGACAGGGATGGGAAAAACTGTTTTTT. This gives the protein CAWEPGQGWEKLFF.

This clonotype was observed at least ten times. The CDR3 protein is CASSYGKGEQYF. The CDR3 DNA reads TGTGCCAGCAGTTACGGAAAGGGAGAGCAGTACTTC. The chain is built from TRBV6-2 or TRBV6-3 and TRBJ2-7, with D uncertain. The V end lost 2 bases, the J end lost 7 bases, and 9 bases lay between the germline ends. From germline, CDR1 is MNHEY and CDR2 SVGEGT. The CDR3 length is 12 residues.

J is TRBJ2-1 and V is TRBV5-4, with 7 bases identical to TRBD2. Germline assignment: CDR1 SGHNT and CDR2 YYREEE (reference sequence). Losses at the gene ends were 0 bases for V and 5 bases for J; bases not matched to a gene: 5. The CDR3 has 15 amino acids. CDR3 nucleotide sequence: TGTGCCAGCAGCTTGGGGCTAGCGGATAACAATGAGCAGTTCTTC. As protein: CASSLGLADNNEQFF.

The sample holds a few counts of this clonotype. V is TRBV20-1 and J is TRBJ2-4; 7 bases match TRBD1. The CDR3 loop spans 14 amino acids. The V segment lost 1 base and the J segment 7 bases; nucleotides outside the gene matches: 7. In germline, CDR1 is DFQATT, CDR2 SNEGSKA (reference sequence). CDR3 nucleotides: TGCAGTGCTAGAGCAGACACAGGGGAGAACATTCAGTACTTC. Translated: CSARADTGENIQYF.

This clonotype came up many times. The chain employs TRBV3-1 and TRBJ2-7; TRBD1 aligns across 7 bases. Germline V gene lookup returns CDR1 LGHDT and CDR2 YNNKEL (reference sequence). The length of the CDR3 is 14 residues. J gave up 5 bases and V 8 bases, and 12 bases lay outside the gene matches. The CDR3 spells CASGFLGQANEQYF. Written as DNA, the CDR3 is TGTGCCAGCGGATTCTTAGGACAGGCTAACGAGCAGTACTTC.

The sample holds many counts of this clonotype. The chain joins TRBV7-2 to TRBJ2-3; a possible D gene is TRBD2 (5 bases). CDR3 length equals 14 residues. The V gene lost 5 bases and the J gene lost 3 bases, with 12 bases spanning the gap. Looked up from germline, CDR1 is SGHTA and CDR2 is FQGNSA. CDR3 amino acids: CASSLRLTTDTQYF. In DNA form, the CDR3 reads TGTGCCAGCAGCCTCCGACTAACGACAGATACGCAGTATTTT.